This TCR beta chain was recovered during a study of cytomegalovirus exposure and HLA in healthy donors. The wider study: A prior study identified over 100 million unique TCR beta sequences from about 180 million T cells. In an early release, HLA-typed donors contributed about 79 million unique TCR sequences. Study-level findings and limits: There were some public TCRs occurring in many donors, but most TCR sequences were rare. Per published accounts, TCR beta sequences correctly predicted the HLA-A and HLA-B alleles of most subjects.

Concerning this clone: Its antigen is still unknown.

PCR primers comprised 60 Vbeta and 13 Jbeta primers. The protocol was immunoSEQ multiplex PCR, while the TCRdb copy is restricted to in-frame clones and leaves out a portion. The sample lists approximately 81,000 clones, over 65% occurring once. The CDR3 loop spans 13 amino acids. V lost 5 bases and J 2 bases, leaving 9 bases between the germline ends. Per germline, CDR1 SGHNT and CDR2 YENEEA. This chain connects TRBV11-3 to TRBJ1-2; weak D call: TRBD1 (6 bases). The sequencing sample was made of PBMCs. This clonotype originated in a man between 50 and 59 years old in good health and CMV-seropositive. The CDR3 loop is CASSPQGNYGYTF. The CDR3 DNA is TGTGCCAGCAGCCCACAGGGCAACTATGGCTACACCTTC. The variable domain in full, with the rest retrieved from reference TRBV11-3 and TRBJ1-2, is EAGVVQSPRYKIIEKKQPVAFWCNPISGHNTLYWYLQNLGQGPELLIRYENEEAVDDSQLPKDRFSAERLKGVDSTLKIQPAELGDSAVYLCASSPQGNYGYTFGSGTRLTVV.